These 21 T cell receptor beta chains came from one sample sequenced in a study of cytomegalovirus exposure and HLA in healthy donors. PCR employed 60 Vbeta and 13 Jbeta primers. This table comes from immunoSEQ multiplex PCR, and its TCRdb copy is limited to in-frame clones, with some not included. The sample shows about 130,000 clones, about four fifths of them seen only once. The sample consisted of PBMCs. The receptors originated from a man aged 25-45 years in good health and CMV-seronegative.

V and J are TRBV25-1 and TRBJ2-3; 7 bases align to TRBD1. The CDR3 totals 15 residues. CDR1 and CDR2 from the germline V gene are MGHDK and SYGVNS. Trimming removed 5 bases from V and 0 bases from J; junction bases left unmatched: 5. The CDR3 nucleotides read TGTGCCAGCAGTCCCGGACAGGCGAGCACAGATACGCAGTATTTT. Translated, it gives CASSPGQASTDTQYF.

V is TRBV19 and J is TRBJ1-2, with 7 nucleotides matching TRBD1. Germline V lookup: CDR1 LNHDA, CDR2 SQIVND (reference sequence). J was trimmed by 8 bases and V by 6 bases; bases with no gene match: 6. The CDR3 totals 12 residues. The CDR3 DNA reads TGTGCCAGTAGGGTAGACAGGGACGGCTACACCTTC. Protein sequence: CASRVDRDGYTF.

Comments on this clone: One junction end disagrees with the germline gene, perhaps due to a read error. The chain recombines TRBV7-9 with TRBJ2-5; the match to TRBD2 covers 10 bases. The germline V gene has CDR1 SEHNR and CDR2 FQNEAQ (reference sequence). There are 16 residues in the CDR3. CDR3: CASKRLAGGSQETQYF. The DNA for the CDR3 is TGTGCAAGCAAGAGATTAGCGGGAGGTTCCCAAGAGACCCAGTACTTC.

The J gene is TRBJ2-3, the V gene TRBV25-1; no reliable D call. CDR3 length: 14 amino acids. V lost 1 base, J lost 1 base, and 6 bases lay in between. CDR1 is MGHDK, CDR2 SYGVNS, per germline. The CDR3 protein is CASSELRGTDTQYF. The CDR3 nucleotides read TGTGCCAGCAGTGAATTGCGCGGCACAGATACGCAGTATTTT.

The chain employs TRBV10-3 and TRBJ2-2; 9 bases map to TRBD2. J lost 4 bases, V lost 2 bases, and 5 bases had no gene match. Germline CDR1 and CDR2: ENHRY and SYGVKD. This CDR3 has 16 amino acids. CDR3 DNA: TGTGCCATCAGTGAGGGTCGCGGGGGGGCCACCGGGGAGCTGTTTTTT. Its translation is CAISEGRGGATGELFF.

This chain connects TRBV27 to TRBJ1-1; D may be TRBD1 (5 bases). V was cut by 6 bases and J by 4 bases, with 12 bases left in between. Germline-derived CDR1 and CDR2 are MNHEY and SMNVEV (reference sequence). This CDR3 region has 13 residues. DNA for the CDR3: TGTGCCAGCAGCCCCGACAGAAGCACTGAAGCTTTCTTT. It yields the protein CASSPDRSTEAFF.

The chain joins TRBV27 to TRBJ1-1; the D gene is possibly TRBD1 (6 bases). CDR1 is MNHEY, CDR2 SMNVEV, per germline (reference sequence). This CDR3 region has 15 residues. The V end was cut by 0 bases, the J end by 4 bases, with 12 bases between. In DNA form, the CDR3 reads TGTGCCAGCAGTTTATCTAATACAGGGATCACTGAAGCTTTCTTT. Protein sequence: CASSLSNTGITEAFF.

The gene calls are TRBV4-1 and TRBJ2-7, with 10 bases identical to TRBD1. V lost 2 bases, J lost 5 bases, and 3 bases stayed unmatched. Germline loops: CDR1 MGHRA, CDR2 YSYEKL. This CDR3 is built from 14 residues. The CDR3 spells CASSQWTGGNEQYF. As DNA, the CDR3 is TGCGCCAGCAGCCAATGGACAGGGGGGAACGAGCAGTACTTC.

CDR3 sequence (DNA): TGCGCCAGCAGCTTGGGGACAGCAAACACCGGGGAGCTGTTTTTT. It yields the protein CASSLGTANTGELFF. This chain uses TRBV5-1 with TRBJ2-2, with D possibly matching TRBD1 (6 bases). The CDR3 sequence is 15 residues long. Germline CDR1 reads SGHRS; CDR2 reads YFSETQ. Deletions cut 0 bases from V and 2 bases from J, with 8 bases between.

Only one count was recorded for this clone. J is TRBJ1-4 and V is TRBV7-6, with 10 positions matching TRBD1. Germline CDR1 and CDR2: SGHVS and FNYEAQ. Trimming cost V 4 bases and J 5 bases; bases outside gene matches: 1. The CDR3 length is 14 residues. The CDR3 coding sequence is TGTGCCAGCAGCTGGACAGGGGGGAATGAAAAACTGTTTTTT. The encoded protein is CASSWTGGNEKLFF.

This clone was found once. The CDR3: CASSVAGVQETQYF. The CDR3 DNA is TGTGCCAGCAGCGTAGCGGGCGTACAAGAGACCCAGTACTTC. The chain joins TRBV28 to TRBJ2-5; 7 bases map to TRBD2. In germline, CDR1 is MDHEN, CDR2 SYDVKM. The CDR3 sequence is 14 residues long. The trim removed 6 bases at V and 2 bases at J, leaving 6 bases unmatched.

This clone was observed a single time. The chain couples TRBV7-5 to TRBJ1-4; the table's D call of TRBD1 was not tested on the DNA. TRBV7-5 is an annotated pseudogene. This CDR3 contains 15 residues. Here the CDR3 DNA reads TGTGCCAGAAGCTTCAGCTCAGGGGTTAATGAAAAACTGTTTTTT. Its translation: CARSFSSGVNEKLFF.

This chain connects TRBV4-2 to TRBJ1-4; 9 nucleotides align to TRBD1. Germline CDR1 LGHNA, CDR2 YNFKEQ. Trimming removed 4 bases from V and 7 bases from J; junction bases left unmatched: 10. The CDR3 has 16 residues. The CDR3 loop reads CASSPQPGQGSEKLFF. The DNA for the CDR3 is TGTGCCAGCAGCCCGCAACCGGGACAGGGAAGTGAAAAACTGTTTTTT.

V usage is TRBV7-8 and J usage is TRBJ1-5; the D is unclear. Germline values: CDR1 SGHVS, CDR2 FQNEAQ. The V and J ends lost 6 bases and 0 bases respectively, with 21 bases between them. The CDR3 sequence is 18 residues long. CDR3: CASSLASPEEYSNQPQHF. The CDR3 nucleotides are TGTGCCAGCAGTTTGGCTTCTCCAGAAGAATATAGCAATCAGCCCCAGCATTTT.

The genes are TRBV4-2 and TRBJ2-2; 7 bases align to TRBD2. Per germline, CDR1 LGHNA and CDR2 YNFKEQ. The CDR3 runs 16 residues. Trimming removed 4 bases from V and 4 bases from J; junction bases left unmatched: 9. The CDR3 coding sequence is TGTGCCAGCAGCCCATTACGGGGCGGGGGCACCGGGGAGCTGTTTTTT. It encodes CASSPLRGGGTGELFF.

This clone occurred a few times. The rearrangement uses TRBV6-1 and TRBJ2-1, with TRBD2 matching 15 bases. The V gene's germline CDR1 is MNHNS and CDR2 SASEGT. The CDR3 loop spans 14 amino acids. The CDR3 sequence is CATRGLAGGLGQFF. The DNA for the CDR3 is TGTGCTACGCGCGGACTAGCGGGAGGGTTGGGGCAGTTCTTC.

The rearrangement joins TRBV28 to TRBJ1-1, with 7 bases aligning to TRBD1. With V trimmed by 2 bases and J by 4 bases, 4 bases remained unmatched. The CDR3 has 14 amino acids. Germline loops: CDR1 MDHEN, CDR2 SYDVKM. For the CDR3, the DNA is TGTGCCAGCAGTTTACTCAGACAGGGCACTGAAGCTTTCTTT. Translated, it gives CASSLLRQGTEAFF.

This chain connects TRBV7-8 to TRBJ2-7; D gene ambiguous. The CDR3 runs 15 residues. Trimming shortened V by 5 bases and J by 3 bases, and 17 bases separated the two germline ends. From germline, CDR1 is SGHVS and CDR2 FQNEAQ. The CDR3 loop is CASSSRISGYYEQYF. CDR3 bases: TGTGCCAGCAGCAGCCGAATAAGTGGTTACTACGAGCAGTACTTC.

The rearrangement uses TRBV5-1 and TRBJ1-4; 8 bases are shared with TRBD1. The trim removed 4 bases at V and 8 bases at J, leaving 10 bases unmatched. Germline assignment: CDR1 SGHRS and CDR2 YFSETQ. CDR3 length: 15 residues. CDR3 amino acids: CASSLGTGRNEKLFF. DNA of the CDR3: TGCGCCAGCAGCCTAGGGACAGGACGTAACGAAAAACTGTTTTTT.

This clone was recorded a few times. The chain couples TRBV28 to TRBJ2-1; D uncertain. The CDR3 loop spans 13 amino acids. V was clipped by 4 bases and J by 1 base, with 5 bases between them. Germline values: CDR1 MDHEN, CDR2 SYDVKM. This CDR3 reads CASSSVSYNEQFF. The CDR3 region has the DNA TGTGCCAGCAGTTCCGTATCCTACAATGAGCAGTTCTTC.

The rearrangement joins TRBV6-5 to TRBJ2-5; 13 nucleotides match TRBD2. The CDR3 runs to 15 residues. Germline CDR1 MNHEY, CDR2 SVGAGI. With 2 bases clipped from V and 5 bases from J, the junction kept 2 bases outside the gene matches. The DNA for the CDR3 is TGTGCCAGCAGTTACGCGACTAGCGGGGGGGAGACCCAGTACTTC. Amino acids: CASSYATSGGETQYF.